This record looks at one T cell receptor (beta chain) sequence and its context. In the original analysis: The assay estimated nucleated cells by amplifying reference gene primers. The data were produced by immunoSEQ multiplex PCR, yet TCRdb's version contains in-frame clones alone and is incomplete. The DNA was the basis for D and trimming; V, J and clone size are from that table. Here the sample spans 360,000 or so clones, roughly 90% being singletons. The data belong to a study of blood T cell repertoires in COVID-19. Germline V CDR1 and CDR2: MNHEY, SVGAGI. The ends were cut back, 2 bases at V and 7 bases at J, with 11 bases in the middle. The CDR3 loop spans 13 amino acids.

What was sequenced was peripheral blood. This sequence was found in a man between 18 and 35 years old with active or convalescent COVID-19. This chain connects TRBV6-5 to TRBJ1-1; D possibly corresponds to TRBD1 (5 bases). The CDR3 DNA reads as TGTGCCAGCAGTTACCGGTTAGACAGTGAAGCTTTCTTT. Protein sequence: CASSYRLDSEAFF.